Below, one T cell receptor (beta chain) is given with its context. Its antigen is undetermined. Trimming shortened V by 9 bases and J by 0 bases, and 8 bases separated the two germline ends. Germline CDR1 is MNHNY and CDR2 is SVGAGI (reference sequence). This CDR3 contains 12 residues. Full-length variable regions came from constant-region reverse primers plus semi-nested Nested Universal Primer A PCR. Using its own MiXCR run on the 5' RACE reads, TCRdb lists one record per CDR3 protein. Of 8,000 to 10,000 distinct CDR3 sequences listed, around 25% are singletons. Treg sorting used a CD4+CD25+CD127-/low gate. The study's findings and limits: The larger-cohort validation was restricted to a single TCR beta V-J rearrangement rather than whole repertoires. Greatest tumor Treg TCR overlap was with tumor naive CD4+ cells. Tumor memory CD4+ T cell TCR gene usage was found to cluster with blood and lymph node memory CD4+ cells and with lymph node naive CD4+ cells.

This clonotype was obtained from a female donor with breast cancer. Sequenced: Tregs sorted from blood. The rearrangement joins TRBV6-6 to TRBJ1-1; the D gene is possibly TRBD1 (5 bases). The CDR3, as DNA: TGTGCCAGTGGGGACCTGAACACTGAAGCTTTCTTT. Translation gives CASGDLNTEAFF.